The present entry profiles one T cell receptor (beta chain) with its context. This sample also contains other DNA sequences that code for the same CDR3. This entry comes from a study of beta chain features in type 1 diabetes. Looking at the study overall: Cell yields, age and gender were similar between patients and healthy donors.

Sequencing targeted expressed TCRB transcripts, as all isolated RNA had been reverse transcribed. There were 3 million to 4 million reads on average in the naive, central memory and regulatory T cell samples. TCRdb's table, derived via immunoSEQ multiplex PCR, lists solely in-frame clones and lacks some. The sample has a few hundred thousand clones, about 30% seen once. V was clipped by 3 bases and J by 3 bases, with 6 bases between them. CDR3 length equals 11 residues. Germline V gene data show CDR1 as GTSNPN and CDR2 as SVGIG (reference sequence). Sequencing input: naive CD4+ T cells from blood. This rearrangement joins TRBV30 to TRBJ2-7; D is unclear. This sequence was found in a man younger than 35 in good health. The CDR3 loop is CAWSPNYEQYF. The DNA of the CDR3 is TGTGCCTGGAGCCCGAACTACGAGCAGTACTTC.